This record looks at one TCR beta chain sequence and its context. Authors' data handling: Nucleated cell counts were estimated from reference gene primer amplification. Some clones are missing from TCRdb's copy, which holds only in-frame ones; the method was immunoSEQ multiplex PCR. The DNA was the basis for D and trimming; V, J and clone size are from that table. Counted here are tens of thousands of clones, 80% to 90% occurring once; the ten biggest clones make up roughly 1.6%. This specimen comes from a study of blood T cell repertoires in COVID-19. Study-wide context: Some COVID-19 samples were acute and others convalescent; all came from the United States, Italy and Spain. T cells, B-cell-depleted T cells, or PBMCs provided the cDNA or gDNA that served as material.

The length of the CDR3 is 15 residues. Germline lookup yields CDR1 SGHAT and CDR2 FQNNGV. V trimming: 3 bases; J trimming: 3 bases; junction bases outside the gene matches: 8. The chain recombines TRBV11-2 with TRBJ2-7, with 7 bases aligning to TRBD2. Sequenced: peripheral blood. The clonotype was recovered from a man aged 55 to 70 with acute or convalescent COVID-19. This chain's CDR3 is CASSLVGGPIYEQYF. The DNA for the CDR3 is TGTGCCAGCAGCTTGGTGGGAGGGCCGATCTACGAGCAGTACTTC. The full variable domain, completed using reference TRBV11-2 and TRBJ2-7, is EAGVAQSPRYKIIEKRQSVAFWCNPISGHATLYWYQQILGQGPKLLIQFQNNGVVDDSQLPKDRFSAERLKGVDSTLKIQPAKLEDSAVYLCASSLVGGPIYEQYFGPGTRLTVT.